A selection of T cell receptor beta chains follows, all from one sample in a study of T-cell memory formation after mild COVID-19. TCRdb itself ran the 5' RACE reads through MiXCR, one entry per CDR3 protein. Of about 400,000 distinct CDR3 sequences listed, around 17% are singletons. Sequencing was done on a sample of PBMCs or a T cell subset sorted from them (not recorded which). Receptors originate from a man between 18 and 35 years old who had mild COVID-19 (a few samples of this study predate the infection). Cell type and time point are not known. CDR3s include the opening cysteine and the closing phenylalanine or tryptophan. Fields, in order: clone size, CDR3 length, J gene, D gene, V gene, CDR3 DNA, CDR3 protein. D genes are given only for firm matches. Rows give clone size only sometimes, using once, few, many, or a class for an expanded clone.

>.|13|TRBJ1-4|.|TRBV20-1
TGCAGTGCTAGGGGGGGGACTAATGAAAAACTGTTTTTT
CSARGGTNEKLFF
>few|15|TRBJ1-1|.|TRBV4-3
TGCGCCAGCAGCCAAGATCCGGGAATGAACACTGAAGCTTTCTTT
CASSQDPGMNTEAFF
>.|15|TRBJ1-2|.|TRBV12-3/TRBV12-4
TGTGCCAGCAGTTTGGCGGGACGCAACTTCTATGGCTACACCTTC
CASSLAGRNFYGYTF
>few|14|TRBJ2-3|.|TRBV7-3
TGTGCCAGCAGCCCGGACCGTGGAGGGGATACGCAGTATTTT
CASSPDRGGDTQYF
>few|19|TRBJ2-1|.|TRBV4-3
TGCGCCAGCAGCCAAGCGGCGGTCGCTAGGGGGTTTGGTTCCAATGAGCAGTTCTTC
CASSQAAVARGFGSNEQFF
>.|14|TRBJ2-2|.|TRBV6-5
TGTGCCAGCAGTTACTCGTCTGGGACCGGGGAGCTGTTTTTT
CASSYSSGTGELFF
>few|15|TRBJ1-1|.|TRBV7-3
TGTGCCAGCAGCCCTCGAAACACCTTACCCCAGGAAGCTTTCTTT
CASSPRNTLPQEAFF
>.|16|TRBJ2-3|TRBD2|TRBV27
TGTGCCAGCAGTGATGCTAGCGGGGTGGCTACAGATACGCAGTATTTT
CASSDASGVATDTQYF
>many|15|TRBJ2-5|.|TRBV5-1
TGCGCCAGCAGCTTGGATCCGGGAGAATGGGAGACCCAGTACTTC
CASSLDPGEWETQYF
>few|15|TRBJ2-7|.|TRBV4-2
TGTGCCAGCAGCCAAGAATGGGCGGGACCCTACGAGCAGTACTTC
CASSQEWAGPYEQYF
>.|16|TRBJ2-5|.|TRBV11-2
TGTGCCAGCAGCTCCAACCCCACCCAGCGGAAAGAGACCCAGTACTTC
CASSSNPTQRKETQYF
>few|13|TRBJ1-2|TRBD1|TRBV10-3
TGTGCCATCAGTGCGGGACAGGGGTCTGGCTACACCTTC
CAISAGQGSGYTF
>.|16|TRBJ1-2|.|TRBV5-1
TGCGCCAGCAGCCCGTACCGACCTGGGACGCACTATGGCTACACCTTC
CASSPYRPGTHYGYTF
>many|17|TRBJ2-6|TRBD2|TRBV4-2
TGTGCCAGCAGCAGTAGCGGGGGGGCCTCTGGGGCCAACGTCCTGACTTTC
CASSSSGGASGANVLTF
>many|17|TRBJ1-3|.|TRBV3-1
TGTGCCAGCAGCCAGGGAGGAACAGGCAACGCTGGTGTCACCATATATTTT
CASSQGGTGNAGVTIYF
>few|14|TRBJ2-5|.|TRBV6-5
TGTGCCAGCAGTTACGGGGGGGGCCTGGGGACCCAGTACTTC
CASSYGGGLGTQYF
>.|11|TRBJ1-1|.|TRBV6-2/TRBV6-3
TGTGCCAGCAGTGACTCCCGAGGAGCTTTCTTT
CASSDSRGAFF
>few|13|TRBJ2-5|.|TRBV7-6
TGTGCCAGCAGCTCCGGGGTGTGGGAGACCCAGTACTTC
CASSSGVWETQYF
>.|17|TRBJ2-2|.|TRBV5-1
TGCGCCAGCATGTGGGGGACTTCGATCGCGAACACCGGGGAGCTGTTTTTT
CASMWGTSIANTGELFF
>.|15|TRBJ2-2|TRBD2|TRBV30
TGTGCCAGTAGTATAGCGGGACTGCGTACCGGGGAGCTGTTTTTT
CASSIAGLRTGELFF
>.|15|TRBJ2-3|TRBD2|TRBV5-1
TGCGCCAGCAGCTTGGGCGGGGGGATCACAGATACGCAGTATTTT
CASSLGGGITDTQYF
>.|15|TRBJ2-3|.|TRBV24-1
TGTGCCACCAGTTCGGGTCGGGGGCACACAGATACGCAGTATTTT
CATSSGRGHTDTQYF
>.|13|TRBJ1-1|.|TRBV18
TGTGCCAGCTCACCGTTGCAAGACACTGAAGCTTTCTTT
CASSPLQDTEAFF
>.|14|TRBJ1-4|.|TRBV28
TGTGCCAGCAGTTTGACAGCCTTTAATGAAAAACTGTTTTTT
CASSLTAFNEKLFF
>.|15|TRBJ2-7|TRBD1|TRBV4-2
TGTGCCAGCAGCCAACAGGGCGTCAGGGGGCAACAGCAGTACTTC
CASSQQGVRGQQQYF
>.|16|TRBJ2-7|.|TRBV5-1
TGCGCCAGCAGCTTGGGTGGAGGGGGGACCTCCTACGAGCAGTACTTC
CASSLGGGGTSYEQYF
>few|12|TRBJ1-6|.|TRBV27
TGTGCCAGCAGTGTATATAATTCACCCCTCCACTTT
CASSVYNSPLHF
>few|14|TRBJ1-2|.|TRBV12-3/TRBV12-4
TGTGCCAGCGGTTTAGTCGCCGGCAGCTATGGCTACACCTTC
CASGLVAGSYGYTF
>.|14|TRBJ2-7|TRBD1|TRBV5-1
TGCGCCAGCAGAATAGGACAGGGCGCCTACGAGCAGTACTTC
CASRIGQGAYEQYF
>few|18|TRBJ2-1|TRBD2|TRBV11-3
TGTGCCAGCAGATTAGCGGGGGGCCTGTTTTCTTCCTACAATGAGCAGTTCTTC
CASRLAGGLFSSYNEQFF
>.|14|TRBJ2-6|.|TRBV2
TGTGCCAGCAGTCCTCAAGGGTTGGCCAACGTCCTGACTTTC
CASSPQGLANVLTF
>few|18|TRBJ1-4|.|TRBV5-1
TGCGCCAGCAGCTTGGAATCGCTTAAGGCAAAGAGGTTTGAAAAACTGTTTTTT
CASSLESLKAKRFEKLFF
>few|14|TRBJ2-7|.|TRBV4-1
TGCGCCAGCAGCCTTCGAGGGTCTCGGGACGAGCAGTACTTC
CASSLRGSRDEQYF
>.|14|TRBJ1-1|.|TRBV4-3
TGCGCCAGCAGCCAAGGGACGGAGAACACTGAAGCTTTCTTT
CASSQGTENTEAFF
>.|15|TRBJ2-3|.|TRBV30
TGTGCCTGGATACTCAAGACTGGTAGCACAGATACGCAGTATTTT
CAWILKTGSTDTQYF
>few|14|TRBJ1-6|TRBD1|TRBV4-1
TGCGCCAGCAGCCCGAGACAGGGGAGGTCACCCCTCCACTTT
CASSPRQGRSPLHF
>.|11|TRBJ2-7|.|TRBV5-1
TGCGCCAGCAGGTTACGCTACGAGCAGTACTTC
CASRLRYEQYF
>.|14|TRBJ2-7|TRBD2|TRBV13
TGTGCCAGCAGCATCAGCGGGGGGGCGTACGAGCAGTACTTC
CASSISGGAYEQYF
>.|14|TRBJ2-7|.|TRBV5-8
TGTGCCAGCAGCCACTCTAGAAACATCTACGAGCAGTACTTC
CASSHSRNIYEQYF
>.|16|TRBJ2-7|.|TRBV7-2
TGTGCCAGCAGCCTCACCAGCGCCAGCTCTTTCTACGAGCAGTACTTC
CASSLTSASSFYEQYF
>few|16|TRBJ2-7|TRBD2|TRBV5-1
TGCGCCAGCAGCAGACAAGCGGGGGGCCCGTCCTACGAGCAGTACTTC
CASSRQAGGPSYEQYF